Detailed here is one T cell receptor beta chain. With 6 bases clipped from V and 1 base from J, the junction kept 5 bases outside the gene matches. The V gene's germline CDR1 is SGHRS and CDR2 YFSETQ. The CDR3 length is 15 residues. The study recruited healthy Caucasian donors from Russia who were aged roughly 6 to 95. Total RNA was isolated from each sample in quantities of at least 5 micrograms. The data were obtained in a study of blood T cells in healthy people across ages. The use of a sample-barcoded 5' primer and a J-beta primer mix characterized a second PCR of roughly 6 to 11 cycles. Each cDNA molecule, via a template-switch adaptor with 12 random nucleotides, was tagged. TCRdb reprocessed the 5' RACE reads via MiXCR and lists one record per CDR3 protein. This repertoire shows approximately 810,000 distinct CDR3 sequences, under 35% found once; its top ten account for roughly 17%.

The rearrangement uses TRBV5-1 and TRBJ2-2, with TRBD1 matching over 8 bases. Sequencing was done on a sample of blood. The TCR originated in a woman over 75 in good health. CDR3 DNA: TGCGCCAGCACCTCCGGGACAGGGAACACCGGGGAGCTGTTTTTT. Residues: CASTSGTGNTGELFF.